Included here is one T cell receptor beta chain sequence, with context. The clone's antigen remains unknown. Qualities for individual bases were not recorded, and no much larger clone is one base off. The data belong to a study of read filtering for tumor transcriptome and immune sequencing (dated by TCRdb to about 2020). Regarding the study in general: The cohort was composed of some 16 male and more than twelve female patients, with a mean age of approximately 66 years and an age range of about 40 to 90. Per sample, about 4.05 to 10.27 million TCR-region mapped reads were obtained with IR-seq, compared with only about 85 to 1,400 with RNA-seq. Using the same bone marrow samples, the study compared TCR repertoires obtained by targeted immune repertoire sequencing with those obtained by bulk whole-transcriptome sequencing. One of the main goals was to work out a read-filtering strategy for immune repertoire data, in particular whether clonotypes backed by only a single read should be removed. Whole-transcriptome libraries were prepared with the TruSeq RNA Access Library Prep Kit after DNase treatment. By revised international staging, eight or nine patients were R-ISS I, under 20 were R-ISS II and more than five were R-ISS III.

Bone marrow was sampled from every patient at the time of active disease. Isolation of bone marrow mononuclear cells was performed by Ficoll-Hypaque density gradient centrifugation. To remove myeloma plasma cells, the cells were labeled with CD138 magnetic microbeads on a MACS separator, and CD138-negative cells were then collected by negative selection. Flow cytometry with CD138 antibodies on an Attune NxT was used to check how pure the isolated cells were. Total RNA was extracted using TRIzol reagent and was quantified on a NanoDrop spectrophotometer. For each patient, paired RNA-seq and IR-seq were run on the CD138-negative bone marrow sample from that patient. The research as a whole found: Clonotypes were captured by IR-seq at much higher depth and more reliably than by RNA-seq, and smaller IR-seq throughput was sufficient for identification of most shared clonotypes. Single-read clonotypes made up 80% to 85% of clonotypes but roughly 3.2% of total reads in IR-seq, and just under 75% of clonotypes and around 45% of reads in RNA-seq. Rather than purified T cells, the sorted CD138-negative fraction was a mixed bone marrow immune population. When single-read clonotypes were removed, the proportions of shared clonotypes in IR-seq and RNA-seq correlated more strongly.

The Immunoverse kit was used to build TCR libraries from roughly 370 ng RNA, with molecular barcoded adaptors covering alpha/delta and beta/gamma chains. The same RNA used for transcriptome sequencing was used for TCR library preparation. Sequencing of TCR libraries was carried out on an Illumina HiSeq 4000 with 2 x 150 cycles. Concerning the study's data processing: TCR reads were aligned to human V, D, J and C references and assembled into CDR3 clonotypes with MiXCR, including quality filtering and error correction. The tcR package in R was used to analyze clonotype counts and gene usage diversity. For inspection of raw mapping reads, RNA-seq reads were mapped by STAR aligner version 2.5.3a onto GRCh37 of the human genome. To test how sequencing depth affects detected clonotypes, IR-seq fastq files were randomly downsampled with Seqtk 1.3. In-frame beta chains were kept once TCRdb had trimmed the public reads at Q25 with fastp and called clones with MiXCR. When rows share a CDR3 protein, they turn into one entry using the most common DNA and genes. In this record, the V and J calls reflect TCRdb's handling and not the investigators' own analysis. Recorded for this sample are 30,000 to 35,000 distinct CDR3 sequences; 15% to 20% of them occurred a single time. Together, the top ten hold about a sixth of the sample.

V is clipped by 2 bases and J by 5 bases, and the sequence between their germline boundaries is 8 bases long. Taken from the germline V gene, the CDR1 and CDR2 loops are MRHNA and SNTAGT. Counted from cysteine to phenylalanine, this CDR3 has 13 amino acids. The only DNA kept is the CDR3, 39 bases in frame from the first base. Sequencing was done on a sample of a population of CD138-negative cells sorted from bone marrow. What this sample's cell subset or site label stands for: bone marrow mononuclear cells depleted of CD138+ plasma/myeloma cells by negative magnetic selection. The TCR comes from a donor aged 40 or over with multiple myeloma. The V gene is TRBV6-4 and the J gene is TRBJ2-3; no confident D gene assignment can be made. The CDR3 region reads CASSDGGEDTQYF. The DNA is as follows: TGTGCCAGCAGTGACGGTGGAGAAGATACGCAGTATTTT.